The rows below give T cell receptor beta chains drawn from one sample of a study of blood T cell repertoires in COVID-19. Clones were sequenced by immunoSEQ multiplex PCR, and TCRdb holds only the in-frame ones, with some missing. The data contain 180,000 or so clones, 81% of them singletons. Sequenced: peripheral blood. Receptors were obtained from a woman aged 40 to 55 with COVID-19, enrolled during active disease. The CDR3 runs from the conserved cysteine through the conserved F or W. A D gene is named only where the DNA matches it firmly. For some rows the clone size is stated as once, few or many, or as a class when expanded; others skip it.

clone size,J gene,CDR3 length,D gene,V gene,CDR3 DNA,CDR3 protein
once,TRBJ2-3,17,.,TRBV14,TGTGCCAGCAGCCAAACCTCAAGCAGGGTTGGTGCAGATACGCAGTATTTT,CASSQTSSRVGADTQYF
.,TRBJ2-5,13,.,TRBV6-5,TGTGCCAGCAGCACGGAGGTCCGGGAGACCCAGTACTTC,CASSTEVRETQYF
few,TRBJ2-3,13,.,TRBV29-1,TGCAGCGTTGAACCTCAGGGCGCAGATACGCAGTATTTT,CSVEPQGADTQYF
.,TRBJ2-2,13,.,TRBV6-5,TGTGCCAGCAACCCAACAGGGACCGGGGAGCTGTTTTTT,CASNPTGTGELFF
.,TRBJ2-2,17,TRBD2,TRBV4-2,TGTGCCAGCAGCCAAGATAGAGCGGGACCGTCGGCCGGGGAGCTGTTTTTT,CASSQDRAGPSAGELFF
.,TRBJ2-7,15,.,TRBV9,TGTGCCAGCAGCGTAGGCATGACAGGATCCTACGAGCAGTACTTC,CASSVGMTGSYEQYF
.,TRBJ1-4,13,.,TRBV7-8,TGTGCCAGCAGCTTGCCAGGGGACCGAAAACTGTTTTTT,CASSLPGDRKLFF
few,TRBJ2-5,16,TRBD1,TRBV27,TGTGCCAGCAGTTACCTTGGGACAGCCAACCAAGAGACCCAGTACTTC,CASSYLGTANQETQYF
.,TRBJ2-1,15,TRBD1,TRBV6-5,TGTGCCAGCAAGGCCGACAGGGTAACCGACAATGAGCAGTTCTTC,CASKADRVTDNEQFF
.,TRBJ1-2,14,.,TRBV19,TGTGCCAGTAGTACTCAGGGGCCTAACTATGGCTACACCTTC,CASSTQGPNYGYTF
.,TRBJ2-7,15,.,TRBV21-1,TGTGCCAGCAGCAAGGGGACAGGGTGCGACTACGAGCAGTACTTC,CASSKGTGCDYEQYF
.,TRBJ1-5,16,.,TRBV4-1,TGCGCCAGCAGCCAAGCAGGGGCAGGGGTGTATCAGCCCCAGCATTTT,CASSQAGAGVYQPQHF
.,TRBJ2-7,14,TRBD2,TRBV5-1,TGCGCCAGCAGTCGGGGGGAGTCCCCCTACGAGCAGTACTTC,CASSRGESPYEQYF
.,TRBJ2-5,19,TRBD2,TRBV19,TGTGCCAGTAGTCACCTCGGGACTAGCGGGGGGCCTCGGCAAGAGACCCAGTACTTC,CASSHLGTSGGPRQETQYF
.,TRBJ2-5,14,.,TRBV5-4,TGTGCCAGCAGCCCCCCCACAGGCCAAGAGACCCAGTACTTC,CASSPPTGQETQYF
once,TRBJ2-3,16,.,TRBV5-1,TGCGCCAGCAGCAACACCGGGACAAAGAGCACAGATACGCAGTATTTT,CASSNTGTKSTDTQYF
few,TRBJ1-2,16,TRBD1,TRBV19,TGTGCCAGTAGTTTCCAATGGGACAGGGGTAACTATGGCTACACCTTC,CASSFQWDRGNYGYTF
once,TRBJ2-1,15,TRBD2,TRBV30,TGTGCCTGGAATAGCGGGGGGTATTCCTACAATGAGCAGTTCTTC,CAWNSGGYSYNEQFF
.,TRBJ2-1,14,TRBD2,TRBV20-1,TGCAGTGCTAGTACGCGGGGGTATTACAATGAGCAGTTCTTC,CSASTRGYYNEQFF
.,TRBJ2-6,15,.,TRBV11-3,TGTGCCAGCATCCACTGCAACTCTGGGGCCAACGTCCTGACTTTC,CASIHCNSGANVLTF
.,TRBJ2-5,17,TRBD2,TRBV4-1,TGCGCCAGCAGCCAAGAAGTGACTAGCGGCCTACAAGAGACCCAGTACTTC,CASSQEVTSGLQETQYF
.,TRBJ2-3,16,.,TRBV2,TGTGCCAGCAGTGTTTGGGGGGAATTTGCTTCAGATACGCAGTATTTT,CASSVWGEFASDTQYF
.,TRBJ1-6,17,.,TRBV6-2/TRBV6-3,TGTGCCAGCAGCATCAACCCACCAGGGGTTGGTAATTCACCCCTCCACTTT,CASSINPPGVGNSPLHF
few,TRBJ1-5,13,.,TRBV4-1,TGCGCCAGCAGCCAAGACTTTTTTCAGCCCCAGCATTTT,CASSQDFFQPQHF
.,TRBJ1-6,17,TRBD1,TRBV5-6,TGTGCCAGCAGCCTCCCCGTAGACAGGGGGCGATTTTCACCCCTCCACTTT,CASSLPVDRGRFSPLHF
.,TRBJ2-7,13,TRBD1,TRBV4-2,TGTGCCAGCGCGCGGACAGGGGATTACGAGCAGTACTTC,CASARTGDYEQYF
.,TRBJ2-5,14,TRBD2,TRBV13,TGTGCCAGCAGCTTTCGAACGGGAGGGGAGACCCAGTACTTC,CASSFRTGGETQYF
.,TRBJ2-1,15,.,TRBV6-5,TGTGCCAGCAGTTATTCCAGTGATCACCCAGGGGAGCAGTTCTTC,CASSYSSDHPGEQFF
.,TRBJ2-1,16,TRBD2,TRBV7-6,TGTGCCAGCAGCAAATCCCGGGGGGGTCTTTACAATGAGCAGTTCTTC,CASSKSRGGLYNEQFF
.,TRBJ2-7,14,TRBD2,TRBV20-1,TGCAGTGCTAGTTGGACTAGCGGGACCCACGAGCAGTACTTC,CSASWTSGTHEQYF
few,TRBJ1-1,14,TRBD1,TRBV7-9,TGTGCCAGCAGCTCTCCGGGACAGGGGGTTGAGGCTTTCTTT,CASSSPGQGVEAFF
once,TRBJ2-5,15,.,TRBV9,TGTGCCAGCAGCGTAGTAAGTAGCGCGCACGAGACCCAGTACTTC,CASSVVSSAHETQYF
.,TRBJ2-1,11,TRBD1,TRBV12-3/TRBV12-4,TGTGCCAGCAGTAGGACAGGGAGAGAGGTCTTC,CASSRTGREVF
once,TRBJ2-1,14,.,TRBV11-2,TGTGCCAGCAGCTTCGACAGCTTCTACAATGAGCAGTTCTTC,CASSFDSFYNEQFF
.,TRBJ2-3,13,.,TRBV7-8,TGTGCCAGCAGCTTAACAGACACAGATACGCAGTATTTT,CASSLTDTDTQYF
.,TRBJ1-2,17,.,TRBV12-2,TGTGCAAGTCGCTTAGGTCACAGGGGGCGCCGCTTCTATGGCTACACCTTC,CASRLGHRGRRFYGYTF
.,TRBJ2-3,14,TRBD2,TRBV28,TGTGCCAGCAACCTAGCGGGAGTCCCAGATACGCAGTATTTT,CASNLAGVPDTQYF
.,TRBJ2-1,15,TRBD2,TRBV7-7,TGTGCTAGCAGCTACGCGGGGGGCTCCTACAATGAGCAGTTCTTC,CASSYAGGSYNEQFF
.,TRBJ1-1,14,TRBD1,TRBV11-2,TGTGCCAGCAGCTTACAGGGGGAAAACACTGAAGCTTTCTTT,CASSLQGENTEAFF
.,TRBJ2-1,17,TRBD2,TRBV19,TGTGCCAGTAAGGATAGGGGCGGGGGAGGCTCCTACAATGAGCAGTTCTTC,CASKDRGGGGSYNEQFF
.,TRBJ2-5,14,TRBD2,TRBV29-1,TGCAGCGTTAATACAGCGGGGGCCCAAGAGACCCAGTACTTC,CSVNTAGAQETQYF
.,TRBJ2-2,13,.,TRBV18,TGTGCCAGCTCACCCGACAGCACCGGGGAGCTGTTTTTT,CASSPDSTGELFF
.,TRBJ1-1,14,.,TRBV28,TGTGCCAGCAGTTTTAGGGGATTCGCCACTGAAGCTTTCTTT,CASSFRGFATEAFF